The 4 T cell receptor beta chains below were found in one sample sequenced in a study of blood T cells in healthy people across ages (dated by TCRdb to the mid-2010s). Library creation used 5' RACE. TCRdb names Illumina HiSeq 2500 as the instrument used. A second PCR of about 6 to 11 cycles was performed with a sample-barcoded 5' primer and a J-beta primer mix. Using fastp trimming at Q25 and MiXCR clonotype assembly, TCRdb reanalyzed the public sequencing data and kept in-frame beta chains. Records with the same CDR3 protein are collapsed into one entry carrying the most frequent genes and DNA. This sample holds about 640,000 distinct CDR3 sequences; 58% were observed only once. Jointly, the top ten make up around 37% of the sample. The sample taken for sequencing was blood. The receptor set was obtained from a man aged 55 to 70 in good health.

This clonotype was detected a few times. The chain combines TRBV12-3 or TRBV12-4 with TRBJ2-4; TRBD2 aligns across 9 bases. V dropped 2 bases and J dropped 6; count of bases not matched to a gene: 5. The CDR3 covers 15 residues. The CDR3 loop reads CASSLPERGANIQYF. Written as DNA, the CDR3 is TGTGCCAGCAGTTTACCTGAGCGGGGGGCAAACATTCAGTACTTC.

This clonotype came up once. This sequence joins TRBV12-3 or TRBV12-4 and TRBJ2-3; TRBD1 matches at 7 bases. V trimming: 3 bases; J trimming: 0 bases; junction bases outside the gene matches: 6. The CDR3 spans 16 residues. CDR3 in amino acids: CASSFRQGDSTDTQYF. In nucleotides, the CDR3 is TGTGCCAGCAGTTTCCGACAGGGCGATAGCACAGATACGCAGTATTTT.

This chain links TRBV7-8 with TRBJ1-4, with no clear D. Germline V gene sequence: CDR1 SGHVS, CDR2 FQNEAQ. V lost 4 bases and J 5 bases, leaving 14 bases between the germline ends. The CDR3 sequence is 15 residues long. The CDR3 protein is CASSSARVLNEKLFF. The CDR3 nucleotides read TGTGCCAGCAGCTCGGCAAGAGTTCTGAATGAAAAACTGTTTTTT.

This rearrangement joins TRBV6-6 to TRBJ2-5; D possibly matches TRBD1 or TRBD2 (5 bases each). V was clipped by 4 bases and J by 1 base, with 13 bases between them. CDR3 length: 15 residues. Germline V gives CDR1 MNHNY, CDR2 SVGAGI (reference sequence). The CDR3 coding sequence is TGTGCCAGCAGTTCGACTCGTGGGACCCAAGAGACCCAGTACTTC. It yields the protein CASSSTRGTQETQYF.